The present TCR beta chain was sequenced within a study of control samples from healthy donors and cancer patients. Sequencing was performed with immunoSEQ multiplex PCR; in TCRdb, only in-frame clones are kept and a portion is missing. The sample records 90,000 to 150,000 clones, 89% being singletons. The CDR3 spans 18 residues. Germline CDR1 reads LNHDA; CDR2 reads SQIVND (reference sequence). V gave up 2 bases and J gave up 8 bases; unmatched junction bases: 12. This chain uses TRBV19 with TRBJ1-4; 12 bases match TRBD1. Sequenced material: blood. This receptor was identified in a man aged 50-59 years in good health. CDR3 DNA sequence: TGTGCCAGTAGTATAACGGGGACAGGGGGCGCCGGTTGGGAAAAACTGTTTTTT. Protein sequence: CASSITGTGGAGWEKLFF.